The 23 T cell receptor beta chains given below trace back to one sample, sequenced in a study of blood T cell repertoires in COVID-19. Only in-frame clones appear in the TCRdb table, and some are missing; sequencing was by immunoSEQ multiplex PCR. The table records under 200,000 clones, approximately 80% of them present only once. The sequenced material came from peripheral blood. Every receptor here comes from a man between 65 and 79 years old who had recovered from COVID-19.

The chain combines TRBV6-5 with TRBJ1-5, with TRBD1 as a possible D gene (6 bases). Trimming pared 6 bases from V and 7 bases from J, leaving 19 bases between. Germline values: CDR1 MNHEY, CDR2 SVGAGI. CDR3 length: 15 residues. Here the CDR3 reads CASRTLGQGNQPQHF. For the CDR3, the DNA is TGTGCCAGCAGGACCCTGGGGCAGGGGAACCAGCCCCAGCATTTT.

The chain uses TRBV10-1 and TRBJ2-3; D perhaps matches TRBD1 (6 bases). Per germline, CDR1 WNHNN and CDR2 SYGVQD (reference sequence). The CDR3 length is 14 residues. Trimming shortened V by 4 bases and J by 2 bases, and 10 bases separated the two germline ends. This chain's CDR3 is CASSVGQNTDTQYF. CDR3 DNA sequence: TGCGCCAGCAGTGTTGGACAGAACACAGATACGCAGTATTTT.

The rearrangement uses TRBV21-1 and TRBJ2-5; TRBD1, the table's D call, was not compared with the DNA. TRBV21-1 has pseudogene status. The CDR3 is made up of 18 amino acids. CDR3 region: CASPVSVLKTGTQETQYF. The CDR3 bases are TGTGCCAGCCCCGTATCTGTTCTAAAGACAGGTACACAGGAGACCCAGTACTTC.

This clone showed up just once. The CDR3 here is CSASPGTSGRTPYEQYF. The CDR3 nucleotides are TGCAGTGCTAGTCCCGGAACTAGCGGGAGAACCCCCTACGAGCAGTACTTC. V and J are TRBV20-1 and TRBJ2-7; 11 bases fit TRBD2. With V trimmed by 3 bases and J by 2 bases, 12 bases remained unmatched. Germline loops: CDR1 DFQATT, CDR2 SNEGSKA (reference sequence). The CDR3 spans 17 residues.

The chain couples TRBV14 to TRBJ1-1; TRBD1 is a possible D gene (5 bases). The CDR3 runs to 13 residues. The V and J ends lost 4 bases and 6 bases respectively, with 12 bases between them. CDR1 is SGHDN and CDR2 is FVKESK in the germline V gene. The CDR3 region is CASSPFPGAEAFF. The CDR3 region has the DNA TGTGCCAGCAGCCCCTTCCCGGGGGCTGAAGCTTTCTTT.

CDR3: CASTGFYTDTQYF. The CDR3 nucleotides are TGTGCCAGCACGGGGTTTTACACAGATACGCAGTATTTT. This chain links TRBV28 with TRBJ2-3; weak D call: TRBD2 (5 bases). The germline V and J ends were trimmed by 7 bases and 2 bases, with 10 bases remaining between them. The CDR3 extends over 13 amino acids. Germline-derived CDR1 and CDR2 are MDHEN and SYDVKM.

This chain connects TRBV30 to TRBJ1-6; maybe TRBD1 (5 bases). V lost 0 bases and J 9 bases, leaving 9 bases between the germline ends. The CDR3 contains 13 residues. The germline gives CDR1 GTSNPN, CDR2 SVGIG (reference sequence). The CDR3 sequence is CAWSVQEFSPLHF. The DNA of the CDR3 is TGTGCCTGGAGTGTACAGGAATTTTCACCCCTCCACTTT.

The chain combines TRBV6-1 with TRBJ2-7, with 10 bases fitting TRBD1. After removal of 1 base from V and 3 bases from J, the junction contained 3 bases not matched to a gene. Germline CDR1 MNHNS, CDR2 SASEGT. CDR3 length: 15 amino acids. The CDR3 reads CASSEEGQGFYEQYF. CDR3 DNA sequence: TGTGCCAGCAGTGAAGAGGGACAGGGGTTCTACGAGCAGTACTTC.

The chain employs TRBV7-8 and TRBJ2-1; D remains ambiguous. CDR1 is SGHVS and CDR2 is FQNEAQ in the germline V gene. The CDR3 is 13 amino acids. V was cut by 3 bases and J by 4 bases, with 7 bases left in between. The CDR3, as DNA: TGTGCCAGCAGCTTTGAAACATACAATGAGCAGTTCTTC. As protein: CASSFETYNEQFF.

This rearrangement joins TRBV5-1 to TRBJ2-7; 7 nucleotides match TRBD2. CDR3 length equals 15 residues. CDR1 SGHRS and CDR2 YFSETQ come from the germline V gene. Trimming took 3 bases from V and 4 from J; bases not matched to a gene: 10. CDR3 sequence (DNA): TGCGCCAGCAGCTGGGCCCGGGAAGCGGGGTACGAGCAGTACTTC. It translates to CASSWAREAGYEQYF.

The rearrangement uses TRBV5-1 and TRBJ2-7, with 7 bases that match TRBD2. Per the germline V gene, CDR1 is SGHRS and CDR2 is YFSETQ. V shed 3 bases, J shed 6 bases, and the junction held 9 bases outside the gene matches. CDR3 length: 14 amino acids. CDR3 region: CASSSTGTTLEQYF. DNA of the CDR3: TGCGCCAGCAGCTCTACCGGGACTACACTCGAGCAGTACTTC.

The chain employs TRBV30 and TRBJ2-7; 9 nucleotides line up with TRBD2. The CDR3 is 14 amino acids. The V gene end was trimmed by 2 bases and the J gene end by 2 bases; junction bases not matched to a gene: 4. The germline V gene encodes CDR1 GTSNPN and CDR2 SVGIG (reference sequence). The CDR3 loop is CAWSLTSGAYEQYF. The CDR3 DNA is TGTGCCTGGAGTTTGACTAGCGGAGCCTACGAGCAGTACTTC.

The J gene is TRBJ2-1, the V gene TRBV19, with D maybe TRBD2 (6 bases). Trimming left V 7 bases short and J 0 bases short, with 19 bases between. CDR3 length: 17 amino acids. In germline, CDR1 is LNHDA, CDR2 SQIVND (reference sequence). The CDR3 DNA reads TGTGCCAGTACTGCCCGGGACTCAGGAAGCTCCTACAATGAGCAGTTCTTC. Translated: CASTARDSGSSYNEQFF.

V and J are TRBV3-1 (or the pseudogene TRBV3-2) and TRBJ2-2; 7 bases agree with TRBD1. The germline V gene has CDR1 LGHDT and CDR2 YNNKEL (reference sequence). Trimming took 4 bases from V and 5 from J; bases not matched to a gene: 7. This CDR3 has 15 amino acids. For the CDR3, the DNA is TGTGCCAGCAGCCCGGGACAGCTAGGGACCGGGGAGCTGTTTTTT. Translating gives CASSPGQLGTGELFF.

This chain uses TRBV23-1 with TRBJ2-1; 9 bases match TRBD2. TRBV23-1 is annotated as an ORF whose role is uncertain. V shed 7 bases and J 3 bases; nucleotides not matched to a gene: 4. The CDR3 loop spans 14 amino acids. In DNA form, the CDR3 reads TGCGCCAGCAAGAGTAGCGGGAGCTACAATGAGCAGTTCTTC. Its protein product is CASKSSGSYNEQFF.

A few counts support this clone. The J gene is TRBJ2-7, the V gene TRBV5-1, with 9 bases aligning to TRBD1. The CDR3 is 15 amino acids. Trimming removed 0 bases from V and 5 bases from J; junction bases left unmatched: 6. The germline V gene has CDR1 SGHRS and CDR2 YFSETQ. The CDR3 DNA follows: TGCGCCAGCAGCTTGGAACCGGGACAGGGCCACGAGCAGTACTTC. This encodes CASSLEPGQGHEQYF.

This clone was seen just once. The chain joins TRBV6-5 to TRBJ2-7; 8 bases fit TRBD1. The germline V gene has CDR1 MNHEY and CDR2 SVGAGI. Trimming took 5 bases from V and 12 from J; bases not matched to a gene: 18. This CDR3 contains 15 residues. The CDR3 DNA reads TGTGCCAGCAGTCAAAACAGGGGGACCACTTATTTTCCGTACTTC. Protein: CASSQNRGTTYFPYF.

The V gene is TRBV3-1 (or the pseudogene TRBV3-2), the J gene TRBJ2-5; 11 nucleotides line up with TRBD2. The CDR3 has 15 residues. V was clipped by 5 bases and J by 7 bases; unmatched bases: 9. From germline, CDR1 is LGHDT and CDR2 YNNKEL (reference sequence). CDR3 DNA: TGTGCCAGCAGCAAACGACTAGCGGGGTCGGGGACCCAGTACTTC. Translation gives CASSKRLAGSGTQYF.

The chain links TRBV27 to TRBJ2-5; 7 nucleotides align to TRBD1. Germline assignment: CDR1 MNHEY and CDR2 SMNVEV (reference sequence). This CDR3 comprises 15 residues. The ends lost 5 bases at V and 1 base at J; junction bases unmatched: 7. The CDR3 here is CASSKERQGQETQYF. The CDR3 DNA reads as TGTGCCAGCAGTAAAGAAAGACAGGGCCAAGAGACCCAGTACTTC.

The rearrangement joins TRBV13 to TRBJ1-2, with TRBD1 matching over 8 bases. The trim removed 6 bases at V and 6 bases at J, leaving 12 bases unmatched. The germline CDR1 and CDR2 sequences are PRHDT and FYEKMQ (reference sequence). This CDR3 is built from 15 residues. CDR3 coding DNA: TGTGCCAGCAGTAAGACAGGGGCGCTTCACGATGGCTACACCTTC. This codes for CASSKTGALHDGYTF.

The rearrangement joins TRBV21-1 to TRBJ1-5; the D call TRBD1 from the table was never checked on the DNA. TRBV21-1 is a documented pseudogene. The length of the CDR3 is 16 residues. The CDR3 loop is CASSLTGGQSNQPQHF. The CDR3, as DNA: TGTGCCAGCAGCTTAACAGGGGGCCAGAGCAATCAGCCCCAGCATTTT.

The CDR3 sequence: CATSEGQNNQPQHF. The CDR3 DNA reads as TGTGCCACCAGCGAGGGACAGAACAATCAGCCCCAGCATTTT. The chain combines TRBV15 with TRBJ1-5; TRBD1 matches at 7 bases. Germline CDR1 is LNHNV and CDR2 is YYDKDF (reference sequence). Losses at the gene ends were 5 bases for V and 3 bases for J; bases not matched to a gene: 4. The CDR3 is 14 amino acids.

This clone was counted ten times or more. This chain uses TRBV2 with TRBJ2-1; 9 nucleotides line up with TRBD1. The CDR3 has 16 residues. The germline V gene has CDR1 SNHLY and CDR2 FYNNEI. The V segment lost 3 bases and the J segment 3 bases; nucleotides outside the gene matches: 6. The CDR3: CASSDADRGGYNEQFF. The CDR3 DNA sequence: TGTGCCAGCAGTGACGCGGACAGGGGAGGCTACAATGAGCAGTTCTTC.